This T cell receptor (beta chain) is from a study of OX40 agonist ivuxolimab in advanced cancers. V lost 3 bases and J lost 1, with 13 bases in between. Germline V gene sequence: CDR1 MNHNS, CDR2 SASEGT. The CDR3 has 16 residues. Produced via immunoSEQ multiplex PCR; TCRdb's table is partial and in-frame only. Here the sample spans 45,000 to 60,000 clones, approximately 80% being singletons. This chain connects TRBV6-1 to TRBJ1-5, with a possible D match to TRBD1 (5 bases). This TCR derives from an adult with an advanced solid tumor such as melanoma, head and neck, liver or kidney cancer. The starting material was CD4+ or CD8+ T cells sorted from blood, obtained in a trial of the OX40 agonist ivuxolimab. CDR3 nucleotides: TGTGCCAGCAGTGAGAGGAGGGGCCTAAGCAATCAGCCCCAGCATTTT. It codes for CASSERRGLSNQPQHF.